The sequence of this T cell receptor beta chain was determined in a study of blood T cell repertoires in COVID-19. In the study overall: Specimens from acute and convalescent COVID-19 originated in the United States, Italy and Spain. PBMCs, B-cell-depleted T cells, or T cells provided the cDNA or gDNA that made up the material.

As processed by the authors: The assay estimated nucleated cells by amplifying reference gene primers. Assay used: immunoSEQ multiplex PCR; TCRdb lists only in-frame clones, some missing. The V and J calls and clone size were taken over from that table, and D and trimming were inferred from the DNA. The sample carries roughly 150,000 clones, approximately 85% recorded once. Germline V lookup: CDR1 MDHEN, CDR2 SYDVKM. V shed 2 bases, J shed 3 bases, and the junction held 4 bases outside the gene matches. CDR3 size: 14 residues. One Seattle source followed patients from active infection through their disease course.

The chain joins TRBV28 to TRBJ2-7; 7 nucleotides line up with TRBD1. The source material was peripheral blood. The sequence was collected from a woman aged 55-69 years with COVID-19, enrolled during active disease. The CDR3 nucleotides are TGTGCCAGCAGTTTAGGGACAGTGAACTACGAGCAGTACGTC. Translating it yields CASSLGTVNYEQYV.